The 21 T cell receptor beta chains below all came from one sample that was sequenced in a study of T cell responses to AZD1222 COVID-19 vaccine. Sequenced by immunoSEQ multiplex PCR; TCRdb stores in-frame clones only, minus some. There are about 130,000 clones in the sample; roughly 88% occur only once, and about 4.2% lies in the top ten. The sequences come from peripheral blood, collected on day 0 of MenACWY control vaccination. These receptors all stem from an adult in good health.

V and J are TRBV5-8 and TRBJ2-5; D tentatively fits TRBD1 or TRBD2 (5 bases each). This CDR3 contains 14 residues. Looked up from germline, CDR1 is SGHTS and CDR2 is YDEGEE. The ends were cut back, 0 bases at V and 5 bases at J, with 11 bases in the middle. The CDR3 protein is CASSLDYGTETQYF. DNA of the CDR3: TGTGCCAGCAGCTTGGACTATGGGACGGAGACCCAGTACTTC.

In this sample, this clone turned up once. The CDR3, as DNA: TGTGCCAGCAGCTTAGTTCCCTGGAAGAACACTGAAGCTTTCTTT. This translates into CASSLVPWKNTEAFF. The V gene is TRBV7-2, the J gene TRBJ1-1; D remains unclear. The germline CDR1 and CDR2 sequences are SGHTA and FQGNSA. CDR3 length: 15 amino acids. The V gene lost 1 base and the J gene lost 1 base, with 10 bases spanning the gap.

The rearrangement joins TRBV19 to TRBJ1-4; TRBD1 aligns across 8 bases. Germline assignment: CDR1 LNHDA and CDR2 SQIVND (reference sequence). Trimming cost V 6 bases and J 7 bases; bases outside gene matches: 4. CDR3 length: 13 amino acids. The CDR3 loop reads CASSTDRGEKLFF. The CDR3 region has the DNA TGTGCCAGTAGCACCGACAGGGGTGAAAAACTGTTTTTT.

The V and J genes are TRBV6-1 and TRBJ1-1; a weak D match, TRBD1 (6 bases). Germline V CDR1 and CDR2: MNHNS, SASEGT. Trimming stripped 4 bases from V and 1 base from J, with 16 bases between. This CDR3 contains 16 residues. The CDR3 is CASSGQVISSNTEAFF. The DNA for the CDR3 is TGTGCCAGCAGTGGACAGGTAATCTCTTCGAACACTGAAGCTTTCTTT.

V is TRBV27 and J is TRBJ2-2; D not certain. The germline V gene has CDR1 MNHEY and CDR2 SMNVEV (reference sequence). This CDR3 contains 14 residues. V was clipped by 3 bases and J by 5 bases, with 10 bases between them. The CDR3 DNA reads as TGTGCCAGCAGTTTTGTTCAGGCTACCGGGGAGCTGTTTTTT. This translates into CASSFVQATGELFF.

The CDR3 DNA sequence: TGTGCCAGCAGTGAACAAGGGATCGACAATCAGCCCCAGCATTTT. Its protein product is CASSEQGIDNQPQHF. The chain combines TRBV2 with TRBJ1-5; D not certain. Germline V gene data show CDR1 as SNHLY and CDR2 as FYNNEI. The CDR3 is 15 residues long. V was shortened by 2 bases and J by 3 bases, with 11 bases between the two germline ends.

This rearrangement joins TRBV19 to TRBJ2-1; possibly TRBD1 for D (6 bases). This CDR3 is built from 16 residues. From germline, CDR1 is LNHDA and CDR2 SQIVND (reference sequence). V was trimmed by 4 bases and J by 4 bases, leaving 17 bases between them. The CDR3 bases are TGTGCCAGTAGTACGAAACCCGGGACATCTTACAATGAGCAGTTCTTC. Translated: CASSTKPGTSYNEQFF.

This chain connects TRBV4-3 to TRBJ1-6; D gene unclear. This CDR3 spans 14 amino acids. CDR1 and CDR2 from the germline V gene are LGHNA and YSLEER. Trimming removed 1 base at V and 10 bases at J, with 11 bases between. CDR3 in DNA: TGCGCCAGCAGCCAAGCCACCCAGTACTCACCCCTCCACTTT. This gives the protein CASSQATQYSPLHF.

This chain uses TRBV2 with TRBJ2-3, with 10 bases that match TRBD2. CDR1 SNHLY and CDR2 FYNNEI come from the germline V gene. The CDR3 runs 14 residues. Germline trimming cut 8 bases from V and 2 bases from J; bases unmatched to any gene: 4. The CDR3 DNA reads as TGTGCCAGCGTAGCGGGGGGCAACACAGATACGCAGTATTTT. It specifies CASVAGGNTDTQYF.

CDR3 sequence: CASSLGPLGRGNEKLFF. The CDR3 DNA follows: TGCGCCAGCAGCTTGGGTCCCCTCGGCCGGGGTAATGAAAAACTGTTTTTT. This chain joins TRBV5-1 and TRBJ1-4, with D uncertain. V dropped 0 bases and J dropped 4 bases, with 16 bases sitting between them. CDR3 length equals 17 residues. Germline CDR1 is SGHRS and CDR2 is YFSETQ.

V gene TRBV2 combines with J gene TRBJ2-7; 7 bases are a match to TRBD1. V lost 10 bases to trimming and J lost 2 bases; unmatched junction nucleotides: 5. The V gene's germline CDR1 is SNHLY and CDR2 FYNNEI. This CDR3 spans 12 amino acids. In DNA form, the CDR3 reads TGTGCCACCTGGACAGGTCCCTACGAGCAGTACGTC. Its translation is CATWTGPYEQYV.

The CDR3 spells CASSLGTGTGAILGSYEQYV. The DNA for the CDR3 is TGTGCCAGCAGCTTAGGAACCGGGACAGGGGCGATTTTAGGCTCCTACGAGCAGTACGTC. This chain links TRBV7-8 with TRBJ2-7; TRBD1 agrees at 10 bases. Germline V gene data show CDR1 as SGHVS and CDR2 as FQNEAQ. The J segment lost 0 bases and the V segment lost 1 base, leaving 15 bases of the junction unmatched. This CDR3 contains 20 residues.

The count of this clone is one. The rearrangement joins TRBV5-5 to TRBJ1-6; TRBD1 aligns across 9 bases. Germline CDR1 is SGHKS and CDR2 is YYEKEE (reference sequence). After removal of 4 bases from V and 7 bases from J, the junction contained 9 bases not matched to a gene. The CDR3 is 16 residues long. The CDR3 reads CASSNPYRGRNSPLHF. The CDR3 coding sequence is TGTGCCAGCAGCAACCCCTACAGGGGGCGGAATTCACCCCTCCACTTT.

V usage is TRBV19 and J usage is TRBJ1-3; 9 bases agree with TRBD1. The CDR3 extends over 15 amino acids. The ends lost 7 bases at V and 2 bases at J; junction bases unmatched: 6. Germline V lookup: CDR1 LNHDA, CDR2 SQIVND (reference sequence). The CDR3 DNA follows: TGTGCCAGTACCCGGGGGACAGGGCCTGGAAACACCATATATTTT. It codes for CASTRGTGPGNTIYF.

DNA of the CDR3: TGTGCCAGCGGCGGGGACAGGGCGTCAAACATTCAGTACTTC. It translates to CASGGDRASNIQYF. The chain couples TRBV5-6 to TRBJ2-4; 9 positions agree with TRBD1. V shed 7 bases and J 6 bases; nucleotides not matched to a gene: 8. The CDR3 loop spans 14 amino acids. Germline V gives CDR1 SGHDT, CDR2 YYEEEE.

This clone was detected only once. J is TRBJ1-1 and V is TRBV5-1; 7 bases line up with TRBD1. The CDR3 length is 14 residues. Germline values: CDR1 SGHRS, CDR2 YFSETQ. V shed 3 bases, J shed 4 bases, and the junction held 6 bases outside the gene matches. The CDR3 loop reads CASSWPTGTTEAFF. In DNA, the CDR3 is TGCGCCAGCAGCTGGCCGACAGGGACCACTGAAGCTTTCTTT. The full variable domain, its missing parts supplied by reference TRBV5-1 and TRBJ1-1, is KAGVTQTPRYLIKTRGQQVTLSCSPISGHRSVSWYQQTPGQGLQFLFEYFSETQRNKGNFPGRFSGRQFSNSRSEMNVSTLELGDSALYLCASSWPTGTTEAFFGQGTRLTVV.

This chain joins TRBV4-2 and TRBJ2-1; D possibly corresponds to TRBD1 (6 bases). Germline loops: CDR1 LGHNA, CDR2 YNFKEQ. Trimming pared 1 base from V and 8 bases from J, leaving 18 bases between. The CDR3 sequence is 16 residues long. The CDR3 protein is CASSQARGRGGDEQFF. Here the CDR3 DNA reads TGTGCCAGCAGCCAAGCCAGGGGCAGGGGTGGCGATGAGCAGTTCTTC.

This clone has only one observation. The chain links TRBV9 to TRBJ2-3; D possibly matches TRBD1 or TRBD2 (5 bases each). This CDR3 has 13 residues. Between the trimmed V and J ends, which lost 3 bases and 3 bases, there was a span of 8 bases. The V gene's germline CDR1 is SGDLS and CDR2 YYNGEE. CDR3 nucleotides: TGTGCCAGCAGCGGGGGGAGTACAGATACGCAGTATTTT. Its translation: CASSGGSTDTQYF.

The genes are TRBV19 and TRBJ2-1; D remains ambiguous. Germline V gene lookup returns CDR1 LNHDA and CDR2 SQIVND (reference sequence). The CDR3 is made up of 15 amino acids. Trimming removed 2 bases at V and 2 bases at J, with 10 bases between. CDR3 nucleotide sequence: TGTGCCAGTAGTATATTGGACGGTCCCTACAATGAGCAGTTCTTC. Translation gives CASSILDGPYNEQFF.

This chain uses TRBV28 with TRBJ2-2; 12 nucleotides agree with TRBD2. This CDR3 is 16 amino acids long. J lost 7 bases, V lost 6 bases, and 9 bases had no gene match. From germline, CDR1 is MDHEN and CDR2 SYDVKM. The CDR3 bases are TGTGCCAGCAGGCTTACTAGCGGGGGGTTCGTCGGGGAGCTGTTTTTT. Amino acid sequence: CASRLTSGGFVGELFF.

This clone has only one observation. The chain recombines TRBV7-9 with TRBJ2-7, with unresolved D. V lost 5 bases to trimming and J lost 5 bases, with 7 bases between them. CDR1 is SEHNR, CDR2 FQNEAQ, per germline (reference sequence). This CDR3 contains 11 residues. DNA of the CDR3: TGTGCCAGCAGCCCCAGAAACGAGCAGTACTTC. Protein sequence: CASSPRNEQYF.